This T cell receptor beta chain was identified during a study of beta chain features in type 1 diabetes. cDNA synthesis used the whole RNA isolate, giving expressed TCRB sequences. Clones were sequenced by immunoSEQ multiplex PCR, and TCRdb holds only the in-frame ones, with some missing. The table has nearly 700,000 clones, roughly an eighth seen once. Study observations and caveats: For patients, the naive, central memory and Treg TCRB repertoires appeared more alike than for healthy donors. Patients with Type 1 diabetes showed moderately but significantly shorter TCRB CDR3s in all four CD4+ subsets.

A word on this clone: Its antigen is not identified.

CDR1 is MDHEN, CDR2 SYDVKM, per germline. This CDR3 is built from 16 residues. The ends were cut back, 5 bases at V and 0 bases at J, with 14 bases in the middle. Sorting produced populations that all topped 98% purity. The chain combines TRBV28 with TRBJ2-1; D is uncertain. The clonotype comes from a man younger than 35 with type 1 diabetes. Sequencing was done on a sample of naive CD4+ T cells from blood. CDR3 sequence reads: CASSDFGAISYNEQFF. The CDR3 region has the DNA TGTGCCAGCAGTGACTTTGGAGCGATCTCCTACAATGAGCAGTTCTTC.